Listed below are T cell receptor beta chains from one sample, sequenced in a study of blood T cell repertoires in COVID-19. The method was immunoSEQ multiplex PCR; TCRdb's version includes in-frame clones alone and lacks a portion of them. The sample has about 220,000 clones, 85% seen once. Specimen: peripheral blood. The receptor source for this set is a woman between 70 and 85 years old with COVID-19, enrolled during active disease. Both conserved end residues are part of each CDR3. The order of the fields is V gene, clone size, D gene, J gene, CDR3 DNA, CDR3 protein. D genes are given only for firm matches. Rows may omit the clone size; those that give it use once, few, many or a size class.

TRBV5-6	.	.	TRBJ1-5	TGTGCCAGCGCGTGGGGCGTTGGTCAGCCCCAGCATTTT	CASAWGVGQPQHF
TRBV11-2	few	TRBD2	TRBJ2-2	TGTGCCAGCAGCTCCCAGGGAGGGACCACCGGGGAGCTGTTTTTT	CASSSQGGTTGELFF
TRBV7-2	.	.	TRBJ1-6	TGTGCCAGCAGCTTAGGGGTAGCGGGGGATAATTCACCCCTCCACTTT	CASSLGVAGDNSPLHF
TRBV9	.	TRBD2	TRBJ2-1	TGTGCCAGCAGCACCGGGACTAGCTTGGGTGAGCAGTTCTTC	CASSTGTSLGEQFF
TRBV5-4	.	.	TRBJ1-1	TGTGCCAGCAGCGTGTCCATGAACACTGAAGCTTTCTTT	CASSVSMNTEAFF
TRBV4-2	.	.	TRBJ1-1	TGTGCCAGCAGCCAAGATGGCAGGAACACTGAAGCTTTCTTT	CASSQDGRNTEAFF
TRBV10-3	.	TRBD1	TRBJ1-2	TGTGCCACCCACAGGGGGTACGGCTATGGCTACACCTTC	CATHRGYGYGYTF
TRBV6-2/TRBV6-3	.	TRBD1	TRBJ1-1	TGTGCCAGCAGTACTATAGGACAGGGGAACACTGAAGCTTTCTTT	CASSTIGQGNTEAFF
TRBV25-1	.	TRBD1	TRBJ1-4	TGTGCCAGCAGCAGACAGGGACCAACTAATGAAAAACTGTTTTTT	CASSRQGPTNEKLFF
TRBV6-5	.	TRBD1	TRBJ1-4	TGTGCCCGCCAGGGGGCGGAAGGGGAAAAACTGTTTTTT	CARQGAEGEKLFF